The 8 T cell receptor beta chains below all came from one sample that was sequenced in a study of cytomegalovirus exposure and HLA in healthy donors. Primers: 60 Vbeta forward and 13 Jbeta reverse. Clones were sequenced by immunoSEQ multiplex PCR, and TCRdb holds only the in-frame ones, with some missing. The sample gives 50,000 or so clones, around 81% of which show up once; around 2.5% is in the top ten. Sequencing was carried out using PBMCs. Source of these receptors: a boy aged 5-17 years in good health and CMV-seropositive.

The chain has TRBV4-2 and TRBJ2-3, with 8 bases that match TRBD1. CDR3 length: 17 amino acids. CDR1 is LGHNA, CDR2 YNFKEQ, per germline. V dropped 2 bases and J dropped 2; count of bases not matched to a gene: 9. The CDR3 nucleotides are TGTGCCAGCAGCCAAACTTTCGACAGGGGAATCACAGATACGCAGTATTTT. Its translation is CASSQTFDRGITDTQYF.

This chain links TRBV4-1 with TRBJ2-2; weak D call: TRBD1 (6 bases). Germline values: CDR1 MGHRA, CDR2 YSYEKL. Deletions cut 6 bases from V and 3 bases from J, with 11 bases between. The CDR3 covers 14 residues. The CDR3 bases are TGCGCCAGCAGAGTACAGGGCTACACCGGGGAGCTGTTTTTT. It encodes CASRVQGYTGELFF.

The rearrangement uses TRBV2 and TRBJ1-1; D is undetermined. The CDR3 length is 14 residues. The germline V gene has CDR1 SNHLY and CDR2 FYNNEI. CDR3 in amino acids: CDTHYERLNTEAFF. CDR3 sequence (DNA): TGTGACACCCATTACGAGAGGTTGAACACTGAAGCTTTCTTT.

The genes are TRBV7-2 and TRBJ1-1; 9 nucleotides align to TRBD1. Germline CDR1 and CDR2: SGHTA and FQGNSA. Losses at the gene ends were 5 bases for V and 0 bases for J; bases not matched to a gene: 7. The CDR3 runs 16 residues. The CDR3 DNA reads TGTGCCAGCAGCCCTGGAGGGACAGGGTTGAACACTGAAGCTTTCTTT. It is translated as CASSPGGTGLNTEAFF.

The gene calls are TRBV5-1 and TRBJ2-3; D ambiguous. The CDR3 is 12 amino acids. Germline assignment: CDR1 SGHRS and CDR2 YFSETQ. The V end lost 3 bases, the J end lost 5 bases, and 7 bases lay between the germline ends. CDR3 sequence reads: CASSSKRDTQYF. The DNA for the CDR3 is TGCGCCAGCAGCTCCAAGAGAGATACGCAGTATTTT.

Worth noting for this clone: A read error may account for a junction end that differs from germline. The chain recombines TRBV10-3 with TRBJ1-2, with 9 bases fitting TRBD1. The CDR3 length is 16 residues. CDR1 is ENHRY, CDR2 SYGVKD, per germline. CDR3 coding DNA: TGTGCCAGCAGTCCGACGACCGGGACAGGGACCTATGGCTACACCTTC. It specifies CASSPTTGTGTYGYTF.

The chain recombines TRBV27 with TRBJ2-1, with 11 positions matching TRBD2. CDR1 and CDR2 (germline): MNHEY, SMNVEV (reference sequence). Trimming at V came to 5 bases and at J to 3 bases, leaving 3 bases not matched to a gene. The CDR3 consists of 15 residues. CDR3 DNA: TGTGCCAGCAGTATTAGCGGGGGGGACTACAATGAGCAGTTCTTC. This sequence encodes CASSISGGDYNEQFF.

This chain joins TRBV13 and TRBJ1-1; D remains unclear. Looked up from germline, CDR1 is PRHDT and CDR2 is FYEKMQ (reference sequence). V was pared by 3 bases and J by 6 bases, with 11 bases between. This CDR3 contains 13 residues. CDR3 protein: CASSFFIVPEAFF. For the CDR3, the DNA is TGTGCCAGCAGCTTTTTTATAGTACCTGAAGCTTTCTTT.